The present entry profiles one TCR beta chain with its context. Its specificity is unknown. V shed 4 bases and J 5 bases; nucleotides not matched to a gene: 9. The CDR3 extends over 14 amino acids. Germline CDR1 DFQATT, CDR2 SNEGSKA (reference sequence). The data derive from a study of tumor-infiltrating lymphocytes in primary liver carcinoma. Overall study: Samples gave roughly 3.65 to 8 million productive TCRbeta reads, similar across tissue types.

It was unsorted whole blood that yielded blood RNA, and germline DNA was also extracted. Constant-region priming of 500 ng total RNA yielded TCR beta cDNA. Three rounds of nested multiplex PCR with slightly modified ARM-PCR produced TCR beta libraries. The first two PCR rounds, around 10 cycles each, used TRBV1-TRBV30 forward primers and a C-beta reverse primer. From the multiplex PCR reads, TCRdb called clonotypes with MiXCR, one entry per CDR3 protein. Of fewer than 350,000 distinct CDR3 sequences listed, about 62% are singletons. Broader study findings: Tumors had a significantly higher top-250-clone fraction than blood (p = 0.039). CD8+ and CD4+ repertoires went uncompared, the samples being bulk unsorted.

The sequence was collected from a man in his forties with primary liver carcinoma and hepatitis B virus infection. The V gene is TRBV20-1, the J gene TRBJ2-5; 8 bases agree with TRBD2. Source material: peripheral blood. The CDR3, as DNA: TGCAGTGCTAAGAGAGTTAGCGGGGTCGAGACCCAGTACTTC. Translating gives CSAKRVSGVETQYF.